This T cell receptor (beta chain) is from a study of blood T cells in healthy people across ages. Whole-study findings and limits: Shifts in expanded clonotypes may have been confounded by donor CMV status, which was unknown. Unsorted PBMC input precluded a conclusive naive versus antigen-experienced comparison.

The CDR3 sequence is 11 residues long. Per germline, CDR1 DFQATT and CDR2 SNEGSKA (reference sequence). V lost 6 bases and J lost 7, with 10 bases in between. Sample-barcoded 5' priming and a J-beta primer mix drove a second PCR of roughly 6 to 12 cycles. TCRdb reprocessed the 5' RACE reads with MiXCR, giving one entry per CDR3 protein. The repertoire holds approximately 850,000 distinct CDR3 sequences, with 40% to 50% as singletons. This clonotype was detected only a few times. What it binds is not known. Sequenced: blood. This receptor was obtained from a man aged 55 to 69 in good health. The rearrangement links TRBV20-1 to TRBJ2-1; D remains ambiguous. The CDR3 region is CSAMPGNEQFF. DNA of the CDR3: TGCAGTGCGATGCCCGGAAATGAGCAGTTCTTC.